What follows are 29 T cell receptor beta chains derived from one specimen sequenced in a study of post-analysis software for immune sequencing data. Study-level points and caveats: In patients, about five TRBV segments were more frequent than in controls, with TRBV5-6, TRBV5-1 and TRBV20-1 among them.

cDNA libraries of TCR beta carried unique molecular identifiers. TCRdb reanalysed the PCR reads using MiXCR and keeps one entry per CDR3 protein. The sample yields hundreds of thousands of distinct CDR3 sequences, 30% seen once. These receptors' antigens are unknown. Sequencing used blood. These receptors all stem from a girl aged 10 to 17 with multiple sclerosis.

As DNA, the CDR3 is TGTGCCAGCAGTCCGGGCGCCCGCGGGACAGGGAACTATGGCTACACCTTC. Translated, it gives CASSPGARGTGNYGYTF. This chain links TRBV6-2 or TRBV6-3 with TRBJ1-2; TRBD1 matches at 9 bases. The CDR3 has 17 amino acids. With 5 bases clipped from V and 2 bases from J, the junction kept 12 bases outside the gene matches. Germline V lookup: CDR1 MNHEY, CDR2 SVGEGT.

This clonotype was counted between two and nine times. This chain links TRBV20-1 with TRBJ2-7; TRBD1 agrees at 8 bases. This CDR3 spans 16 amino acids. Germline CDR1 DFQATT, CDR2 SNEGSKA (reference sequence). V was clipped by 0 bases and J by 3 bases; unmatched bases: 10. The CDR3 coding sequence is TGCAGTGCTAGAGAATACCCCGGGACAGGCAACTACGAGCAGTACTTC. Amino acids: CSAREYPGTGNYEQYF.

Note on this clonotype: The junction and the germline gene differ at one end; a read error may be behind it. This rearrangement joins TRBV7-2 to TRBJ2-3; TRBD2 matches at 14 bases. This CDR3 has 16 amino acids. Germline V gives CDR1 SGHTA, CDR2 FQGNSA. CDR3 sequence (DNA): TGTGCCGGCAGCCAGGGACTAGCGGGGGTCACAGATACGCAGTATTTT. Encoded protein: CAGSQGLAGVTDTQYF.

This clonotype has only one observation. Germline is not matched at one junction end, which may reflect a read error. The V and J genes are TRBV2 and TRBJ2-2; D possibly corresponds to TRBD2 (5 bases). This CDR3 contains 17 residues. The V gene's germline CDR1 is SNHLY and CDR2 FYNNEI. CDR3 coding DNA: TGTGCCAACAGTTTATTTATTGGACTTGTAAACACCGGGGAGCTGTTTTTT. This gives the protein CANSLFIGLVNTGELFF. The full variable domain, in which reference TRBV2 and TRBJ2-2 provide the parts outside the CDR3, is EPEVTQTPSHQVTQMGQEVILRCVPISNHLYFYWYRQILGQKVEFLVSFYNNEISEKSEIFDDQFSVERPDGSNFTLKIRSTKLEDSAMYFCANSLFIGLVNTGELFFGEGSRLTVL.

This clonotype was counted at least ten times. The CDR3 nucleotides are TGTGCCAGCAGTTACTCTCAGGGGAACGAGCAGTACTTC. It specifies CASSYSQGNEQYF. This sequence joins TRBV6-5 and TRBJ2-7, with a tentative D call TRBD1 (6 bases). The CDR3 has 13 residues. Per the germline V gene, CDR1 is MNHEY and CDR2 is SVGAGI. The V gene lost 0 bases and the J gene lost 5 bases, with 8 bases spanning the gap.

The J gene is TRBJ2-7, the V gene TRBV7-9, with 7 bases fitting TRBD1. With 4 bases clipped from V and 8 bases from J, the junction kept 11 bases outside the gene matches. The CDR3 runs 14 residues. Germline V gives CDR1 SEHNR, CDR2 FQNEAQ (reference sequence). The chain's CDR3 is CASSSTGDPTKQYF. CDR3 nucleotide sequence: TGTGCCAGCAGCTCTACAGGGGATCCTACGAAGCAGTACTTC. The full variable domain, its missing parts supplied by reference TRBV7-9 and TRBJ2-7, is DTGVSQNPRHKITKRGQNVTFRCDPISEHNRLYWYRQTLGQGPEFLTYFQNEAQLEKSRLLSDRFSAERPKGSFSTLEIQRTEQGDSAMYLCASSSTGDPTKQYFGPGTRLTVT.

The gene calls are TRBV29-1 and TRBJ2-1; 10 bases line up with TRBD2. The CDR3 is 14 amino acids. Trimming cost V 7 bases and J 7 bases; bases outside gene matches: 10. From germline, CDR1 is SQVTM and CDR2 ANQGSEA. Written as DNA, the CDR3 is TGCAGCGGGGCCTCTAGCGGGAGTGGAAATGAGCAGTTCTTC. Protein sequence: CSGASSGSGNEQFF.

The V call is TRBV7-8, the J call TRBJ2-7, with unresolved D. The J call may not be correct, given that the DNA end is closer to TRBJ2-5. The CDR3 sequence is 14 residues long. Per the germline V gene, CDR1 is SGHVS and CDR2 is FQNEAQ. Here the CDR3 DNA reads TGTGCCAGCAGCCCCCGGGCCGTGGGTGAGACCCAGTACTTC. Its translation is CASSPRAVGETQYF.

The chain has TRBV29-1 and TRBJ1-2, with D possibly matching TRBD1 (6 bases). In germline, CDR1 is SQVTM, CDR2 ANQGSEA. Trimming removed 4 bases at V and 6 bases at J, with 12 bases between. The CDR3 is 12 residues long. CDR3 DNA sequence: TGCAGCGTTGGTAGCAGGGGTAATGGCTACACCTTC. Its translation is CSVGSRGNGYTF.

Of note for this clonotype: At one boundary the junction diverges from the germline segment, which might be a read error. The chain recombines TRBV7-9 with TRBJ2-5; 7 bases fit TRBD1. The CDR3 covers 15 residues. The germline gives CDR1 SEHNR, CDR2 FQNEAQ (reference sequence). The CDR3 bases are TGTGCCAGCAGCGCATCACTCGACAGGGAAGAGACCCCGTACTTC. As protein: CASSASLDREETPYF.

This clonotype has only a few counts. V is TRBV19 and J is TRBJ2-1; no reliable D call. Trimming took 3 bases from V and 6 from J, leaving 9 bases between them. This CDR3 region has 13 residues. CDR1 is LNHDA and CDR2 is SQIVND in the germline V gene (reference sequence). CDR3 protein: CASSILIPNEQFF. The CDR3 coding sequence is TGTGCCAGTAGTATTCTGATTCCCAATGAGCAGTTCTTC.

This rearrangement joins TRBV5-1 to TRBJ1-1, with D perhaps TRBD1 (6 bases). The V and J ends lost 1 base and 3 bases respectively, with 10 bases between them. This CDR3 has 14 residues. Germline V gene data show CDR1 as SGHRS and CDR2 as YFSETQ. DNA for the CDR3: TGCGCCAGCAGCTTGTCAGGGGTGGACACTGAAGCTTTCTTT. As protein: CASSLSGVDTEAFF.

This clonotype has a handful of counts. The genes are TRBV6-2 or TRBV6-3 and TRBJ2-3; D call uncertain. This CDR3 comprises 15 residues. Germline values: CDR1 MNHEY, CDR2 SVGEGT. Between the trimmed V and J ends, which lost 6 bases and 4 bases, there was a span of 17 bases. Here the CDR3 DNA reads TGTGCCAGCAGCCCCGACCCTCTCCTCCCAGATACGCAGTATTTT. It encodes CASSPDPLLPDTQYF.

The CDR3 DNA reads TGTGCCAGCAGCGTAGAGCCGGAGGCGCCCCTCCACTTT. This sequence encodes CASSVEPEAPLHF. The rearrangement links TRBV9 to TRBJ1-6; no reliable D call. Germline CDR1 SGDLS, CDR2 YYNGEE. The CDR3 has 13 amino acids. The V gene lost 0 bases and the J gene lost 13 bases, with 11 bases spanning the gap.

The chain recombines TRBV20-1 with TRBJ1-2; maybe TRBD1 (5 bases). Germline V gene sequence: CDR1 DFQATT, CDR2 SNEGSKA (reference sequence). The V and J ends lost 3 bases and 8 bases respectively, with 13 bases between them. The length of the CDR3 is 12 residues. The CDR3: CSASGAALGYTF. The CDR3 DNA reads TGCAGTGCTAGCGGGGCAGCCCTGGGCTACACCTTC.

The chain couples TRBV20-1 to TRBJ1-1; 12 positions match TRBD1. Per the germline V gene, CDR1 is DFQATT and CDR2 is SNEGSKA (reference sequence). J gave up 2 bases and V 5 bases, and 3 bases lay outside the gene matches. This CDR3 is 14 amino acids long. The CDR3 sequence: CSAPGQGANTEAFF. Written as DNA, the CDR3 is TGCAGTGCTCCGGGACAGGGGGCAAACACTGAAGCTTTCTTT.

The chain combines TRBV20-1 with TRBJ2-1; 7 bases agree with TRBD2. Germline-derived CDR1 and CDR2 are DFQATT and SNEGSKA (reference sequence). The CDR3 sequence is 11 residues long. The J segment lost 14 bases and the V segment lost 3 bases, leaving 7 bases of the junction unmatched. The DNA of the CDR3 is TGCAGTGCTAGGTCTAGGCTAGCGGAGTTCTTC. It codes for CSARSRLAEFF.

This clonotype is a singleton in its sample. This chain uses TRBV7-9 with TRBJ2-2; no clear D gene. V dropped 5 bases and J dropped 6 bases, with 19 bases sitting between them. CDR1 SEHNR and CDR2 FQNEAQ come from the germline V gene (reference sequence). The CDR3 is 16 amino acids. The CDR3 coding sequence is TGTGCCAGCAGCGCGAGCGCAATCGTTGGGTCCGGGGAGCTGTTTTTT. It is translated as CASSASAIVGSGELFF.

This clonotype was detected only a few times. The J gene is TRBJ1-1, the V gene TRBV5-1, with D unclear. V was shortened by 3 bases and J by 4 bases, with 16 bases between the two germline ends. This CDR3 has 15 residues. Germline CDR1 SGHRS, CDR2 YFSETQ. Written as DNA, the CDR3 is TGCGCCAGCAGCTCCACTTTGGTGAGAGGCACTGAAGCTTTCTTT. This encodes CASSSTLVRGTEAFF.

The chain couples TRBV11-2 to TRBJ2-1, with 8 bases identical to TRBD2. Germline trimming cut 5 bases from V and 1 base from J; bases unmatched to any gene: 10. The CDR3 loop spans 17 amino acids. Germline V CDR1 and CDR2: SGHAT, FQNNGV. Here the CDR3 reads CASSSKTSVVSYNEQFF. Written as DNA, the CDR3 is TGTGCCAGCAGCAGTAAGACTAGCGTTGTATCCTACAATGAGCAGTTCTTC.

The chain is built from TRBV7-2 and TRBJ2-3; D is possibly TRBD2 (5 bases). The CDR3 length is 15 residues. Deletions cut 5 bases from V and 0 bases from J, with 12 bases between. CDR1 and CDR2 from the germline V gene are SGHTA and FQGNSA. This chain's CDR3 is CASSQVGVSTDTQYF. Here the CDR3 DNA reads TGTGCCAGCAGCCAAGTGGGAGTGAGCACAGATACGCAGTATTTT.

This clonotype has a handful of counts. This sequence joins TRBV9 and TRBJ2-3; TRBD1 is a possible D gene (6 bases). The V and J ends lost 3 bases and 1 base respectively, with 15 bases between them. This CDR3 region has 16 residues. Germline values: CDR1 SGDLS, CDR2 YYNGEE. The CDR3 DNA reads as TGTGCCAGCAGCGCAGGGGCTAGCTACCGCACAGATACGCAGTATTTT. Its protein is CASSAGASYRTDTQYF.

This chain joins TRBV4-3 and TRBJ2-7; no reliable D call. The CDR3 contains 15 residues. CDR1 is LGHNA and CDR2 is YSLEER in the germline V gene. V was clipped by 0 bases and J by 2 bases, with 11 bases between them. The CDR3 reads CASSQDRVTPYEQYF. CDR3 bases: TGCGCCAGCAGCCAAGATCGGGTGACCCCCTACGAGCAGTACTTC.

This clonotype has just a few counts. V gene TRBV6-6 combines with J gene TRBJ1-5; TRBD1 might be the D (6 bases). Germline values: CDR1 MNHNY, CDR2 SVGAGI (reference sequence). The CDR3 is 16 residues long. V dropped 5 bases and J dropped 1 base, with 15 bases sitting between them. The CDR3 here is CASSPQGLGSNQPQHF. The CDR3, as DNA: TGTGCCAGCAGTCCACAGGGTTTGGGAAGCAATCAGCCCCAGCATTTT.

CDR3 sequence: CASSLSSPSERPPTYEQYF. The CDR3, as DNA: TGTGCCAGCAGTTTATCCTCGCCTAGCGAAAGACCTCCTACCTACGAGCAGTACTTC. This rearrangement joins TRBV28 to TRBJ2-7; tentatively, D is TRBD2 (6 bases). Germline V gene data show CDR1 as MDHEN and CDR2 as SYDVKM. The ends were cut back, 1 base at V and 2 bases at J, with 24 bases in the middle. The CDR3 consists of 19 residues.

This CDR3 is CSVPGSGYNEQYF. CDR3 DNA sequence: TGCAGCGTACCGGGAAGCGGCTACAATGAGCAGTACTTC. V gene TRBV29-1 combines with J gene TRBJ2-1; perhaps TRBD2 as D (5 bases). The better agreement between TRBJ2-7 and the DNA end casts doubt on the J call. Germline V gene lookup returns CDR1 SQVTM and CDR2 ANQGSEA. There are 13 residues in the CDR3.

In this sample, this clonotype turned up a few times. V and J are TRBV6-5 and TRBJ1-6, with 9 nucleotides matching TRBD1. Germline loops: CDR1 MNHEY, CDR2 SVGAGI. This CDR3 is 16 amino acids long. Trimming removed 6 bases from V and 5 bases from J; junction bases left unmatched: 8. CDR3 DNA: TGTGCCAGCAGCAGATCCGGGACAGGGAATAATTCACCCCTCCACTTT. Its protein product is CASSRSGTGNNSPLHF.

The chain is built from TRBV6-2 or TRBV6-3 and TRBJ2-7, with 8 nucleotides matching TRBD2. J lost 4 bases, V lost 7 bases, and 12 bases had no gene match. The CDR3 has 15 amino acids. CDR1 is MNHEY, CDR2 SVGEGT, per germline. The CDR3 here is CASKQSGAGEYEQYF. The CDR3 DNA reads TGTGCCAGCAAGCAGTCTGGAGCGGGAGAGTACGAGCAGTACTTC.

This clonotype showed up just a few times. The CDR3 nucleotides read TGTGCCAGCAGTTTCACGACAAGCAAAGCTTTCTTT. Its protein product is CASSFTTSKAFF. This chain connects TRBV28 to TRBJ1-1; no firm D call. CDR3 size: 12 residues. In germline, CDR1 is MDHEN, CDR2 SYDVKM. The ends were cut back, 3 bases at V and 9 bases at J, with 11 bases in the middle.